This T cell receptor beta chain was sequenced for a study of blood T cells in healthy people across ages. This CDR3 contains 14 residues. From germline, CDR1 is MNHNS and CDR2 SASEGT. A note on this clonotype: Its antigen remains unidentified. A read error may explain this, as a much larger clone is one base away.

Whole-study results and caveats: TCR beta diversity, measured per million T cells, fell in a roughly linear way with age. It was not known whether donors were CMV positive (a possible confounder of expanded clonotype changes).

Together with a sample-barcoded 5' primer, a J-beta primer mix was included in a second PCR lasting about 6 to 12 cycles. Using its own MiXCR run on the 5' RACE reads, TCRdb lists one record per CDR3 protein. The sample lists 650,000 to 800,000 distinct CDR3 sequences, approximately 52% occurring once. The sample was blood. This TCR derives from a woman over 75 in good health. The V gene is TRBV6-1, the J gene TRBJ2-1, with TRBD2 as a possible D gene (6 bases). The CDR3 nucleotides read TGTGCCAGCAGGCGGGAAAGCTCCTACAATGGGCAGTTCTTC. Its protein product is CASRRESSYNGQFF.